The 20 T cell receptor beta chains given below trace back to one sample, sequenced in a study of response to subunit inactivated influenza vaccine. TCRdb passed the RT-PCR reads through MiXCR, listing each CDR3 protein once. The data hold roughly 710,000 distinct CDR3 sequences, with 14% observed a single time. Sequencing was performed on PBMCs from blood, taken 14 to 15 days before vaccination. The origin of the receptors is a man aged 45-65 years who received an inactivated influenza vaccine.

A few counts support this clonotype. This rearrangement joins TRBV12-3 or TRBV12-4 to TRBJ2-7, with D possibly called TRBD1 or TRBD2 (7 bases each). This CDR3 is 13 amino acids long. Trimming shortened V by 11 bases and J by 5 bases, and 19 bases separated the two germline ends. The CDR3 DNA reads TGTGCCGTAACCTTGACAGGGACTAACGAGCAGTACTTC. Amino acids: CAVTLTGTNEQYF.

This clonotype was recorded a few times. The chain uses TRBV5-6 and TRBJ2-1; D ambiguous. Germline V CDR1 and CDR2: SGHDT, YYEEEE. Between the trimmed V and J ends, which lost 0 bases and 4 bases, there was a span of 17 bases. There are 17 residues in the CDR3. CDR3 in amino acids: CASSLGLLGQKYNEQFF. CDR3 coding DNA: TGTGCCAGCAGCTTGGGGCTATTGGGCCAGAAATACAATGAGCAGTTCTTC.

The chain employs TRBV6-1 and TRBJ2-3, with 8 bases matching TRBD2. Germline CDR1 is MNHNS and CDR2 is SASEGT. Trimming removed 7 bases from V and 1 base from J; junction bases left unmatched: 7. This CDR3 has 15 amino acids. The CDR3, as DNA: TGTGCCAGCACGGGGGGACTAGAGGGCACAGATACGCAGTATTTT. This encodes CASTGGLEGTDTQYF.

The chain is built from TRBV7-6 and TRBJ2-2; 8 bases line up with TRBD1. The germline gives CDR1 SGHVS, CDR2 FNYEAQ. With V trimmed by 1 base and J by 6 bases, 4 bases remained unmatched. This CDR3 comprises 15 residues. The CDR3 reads CASSLGTGTPGELFF. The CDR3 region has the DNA TGTGCCAGCAGCTTAGGGACAGGGACTCCCGGGGAGCTGTTTTTT.

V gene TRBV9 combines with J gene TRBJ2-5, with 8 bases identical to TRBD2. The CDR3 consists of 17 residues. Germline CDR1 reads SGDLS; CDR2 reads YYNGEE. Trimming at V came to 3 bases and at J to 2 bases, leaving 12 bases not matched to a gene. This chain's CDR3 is CASSDAGGGLAQETQYF. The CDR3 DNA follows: TGTGCCAGCAGCGACGCCGGGGGGGGGCTCGCGCAAGAGACCCAGTACTTC. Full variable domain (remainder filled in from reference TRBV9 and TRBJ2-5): DSGVTQTPKHLITATGQRVTLRCSPRSGDLSVYWYQQSLDQGLQFLIQYYNGEERAKGNILERFSAQQFPDLHSELNLSSLELGDSALYFCASSDAGGGLAQETQYFGPGTRLLVL.

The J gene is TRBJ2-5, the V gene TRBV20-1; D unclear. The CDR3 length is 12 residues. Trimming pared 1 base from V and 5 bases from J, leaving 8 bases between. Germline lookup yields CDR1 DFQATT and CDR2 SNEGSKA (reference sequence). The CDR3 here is CSARVGGETQYF. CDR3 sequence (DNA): TGCAGTGCTAGAGTGGGTGGGGAGACCCAGTACTTC.

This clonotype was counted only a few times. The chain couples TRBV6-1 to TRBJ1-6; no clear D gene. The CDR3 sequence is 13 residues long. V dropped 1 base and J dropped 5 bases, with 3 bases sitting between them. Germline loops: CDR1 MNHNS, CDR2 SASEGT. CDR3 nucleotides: TGTGCCAGCAGTGAAGTAAATAATTCACCCCTCCACTTT. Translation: CASSEVNNSPLHF.

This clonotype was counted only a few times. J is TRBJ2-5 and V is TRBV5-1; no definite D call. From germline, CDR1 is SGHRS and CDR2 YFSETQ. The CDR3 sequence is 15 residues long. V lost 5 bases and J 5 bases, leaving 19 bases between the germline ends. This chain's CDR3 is CASRPPRRAKETQYF. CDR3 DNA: TGCGCCAGCAGGCCCCCGAGAAGGGCCAAGGAGACCCAGTACTTC.

CDR3 DNA: TGTGCCAGCAGCTTAGCTTCCCGTGGGCTCTGGGGCACCATATATTTT. Amino acids: CASSLASRGLWGTIYF. The chain employs TRBV7-2 and TRBJ1-3; D remains unclear. V was trimmed by 0 bases and J by 9 bases, leaving 18 bases between them. CDR1 and CDR2 (germline): SGHTA, FQGNSA. This CDR3 contains 16 residues.

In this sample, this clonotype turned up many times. CDR3 bases: TGCGCCAGTGCCACCCCGCCCCAAGAGACCCAGTACTTC. It translates to CASATPPQETQYF. The chain is built from TRBV5-1 and TRBJ2-5, with unresolved D. Trimming left V 8 bases short and J 1 base short, with 12 bases between. From germline, CDR1 is SGHRS and CDR2 YFSETQ. CDR3 length equals 13 residues.

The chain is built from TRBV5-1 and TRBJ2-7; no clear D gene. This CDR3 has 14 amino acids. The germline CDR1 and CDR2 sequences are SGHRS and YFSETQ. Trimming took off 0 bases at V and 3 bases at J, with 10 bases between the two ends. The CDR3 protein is CASSLVDGHYEQYF. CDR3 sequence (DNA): TGCGCCAGCAGCTTGGTGGACGGCCACTACGAGCAGTACTTC.

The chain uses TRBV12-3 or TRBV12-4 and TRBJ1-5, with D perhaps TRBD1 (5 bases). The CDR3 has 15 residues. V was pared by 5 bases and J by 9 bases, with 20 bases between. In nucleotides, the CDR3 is TGTGCCAGCAGTACCCGTCAGCAGGGATCGGGGCCCCAGCATTTT. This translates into CASSTRQQGSGPQHF.

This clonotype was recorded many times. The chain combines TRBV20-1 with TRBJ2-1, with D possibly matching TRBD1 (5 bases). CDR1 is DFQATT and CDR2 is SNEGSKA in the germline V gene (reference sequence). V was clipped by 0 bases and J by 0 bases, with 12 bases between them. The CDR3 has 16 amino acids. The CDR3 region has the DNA TGCAGTGCTAGAGATTTTTACAGGAGCTCCTACAATGAGCAGTTCTTC. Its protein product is CSARDFYRSSYNEQFF.

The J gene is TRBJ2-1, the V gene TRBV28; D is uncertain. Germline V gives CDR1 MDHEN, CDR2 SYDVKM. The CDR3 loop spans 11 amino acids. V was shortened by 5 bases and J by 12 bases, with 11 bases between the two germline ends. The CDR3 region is CASSLAIVQFF. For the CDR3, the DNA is TGTGCCAGCAGTCTCGCAATTGTGCAGTTCTTC.

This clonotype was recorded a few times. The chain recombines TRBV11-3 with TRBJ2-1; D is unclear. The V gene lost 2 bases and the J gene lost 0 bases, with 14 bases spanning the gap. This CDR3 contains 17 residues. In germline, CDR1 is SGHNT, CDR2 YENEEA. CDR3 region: CASSLRNALDSYNEQFF. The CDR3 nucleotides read TGTGCCAGCAGCTTAAGAAACGCTCTAGACTCCTACAATGAGCAGTTCTTC.

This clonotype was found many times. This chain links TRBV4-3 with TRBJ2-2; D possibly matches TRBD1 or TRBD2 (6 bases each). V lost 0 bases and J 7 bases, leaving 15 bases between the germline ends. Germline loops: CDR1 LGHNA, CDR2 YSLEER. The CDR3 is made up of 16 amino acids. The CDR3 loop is CASSQDGGAQVGELFF. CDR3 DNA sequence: TGCGCCAGCAGCCAAGACGGGGGCGCCCAGGTCGGGGAGCTGTTTTTT.

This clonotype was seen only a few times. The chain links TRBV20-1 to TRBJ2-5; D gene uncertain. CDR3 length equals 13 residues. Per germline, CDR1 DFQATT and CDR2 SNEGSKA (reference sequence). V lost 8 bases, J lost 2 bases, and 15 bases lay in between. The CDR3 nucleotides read TGCAGTAAGAGGAGTATGGGTCAAGAGACCCAGTACTTC. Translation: CSKRSMGQETQYF.

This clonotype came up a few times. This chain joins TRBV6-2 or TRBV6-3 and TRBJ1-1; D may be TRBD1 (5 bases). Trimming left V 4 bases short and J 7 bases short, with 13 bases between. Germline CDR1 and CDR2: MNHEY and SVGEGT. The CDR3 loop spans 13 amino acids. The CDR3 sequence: CASSWGQKLEAFF. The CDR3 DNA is TGTGCCAGCAGTTGGGGCCAGAAACTTGAAGCTTTCTTT.

The CDR3 spells CASSYSVPRGGGEQFF. CDR3 bases: TGTGCCAGCAGTTACTCGGTCCCAAGGGGGGGCGGTGAGCAGTTCTTC. This sequence joins TRBV6-5 and TRBJ2-1; possibly TRBD2 for D (7 bases). This CDR3 comprises 16 residues. Germline lookup yields CDR1 MNHEY and CDR2 SVGAGI. Trimming removed 0 bases at V and 9 bases at J, with 18 bases between.

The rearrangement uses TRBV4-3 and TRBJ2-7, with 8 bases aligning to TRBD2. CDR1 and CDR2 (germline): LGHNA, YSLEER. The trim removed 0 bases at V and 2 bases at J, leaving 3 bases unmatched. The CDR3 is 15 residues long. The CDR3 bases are TGCGCCAGCAGCCAAGAAGCGGGGGACACCTACGAGCAGTACTTC. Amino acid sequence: CASSQEAGDTYEQYF.